Listed below are T cell receptor beta chains from one sample, sequenced in a study of T cell responses to AZD1222 COVID-19 vaccine. Profiling relied on immunoSEQ multiplex PCR, and the TCRdb table lists in-frame clones only, not all of them. The sample records roughly 120,000 clones, 87% being singletons. Sequences were derived from peripheral blood, sampled 28 days after the second AZD1222 dose. The source is an adult who received the AZD1222 COVID-19 vaccine. CDR3s include the opening cysteine and the closing phenylalanine or tryptophan. Each record gives: V gene, clone size, J gene, D gene, CDR3 DNA, CDR3 protein. D genes are given only for firm matches. A clone size is listed for some rows: how often the clone was seen (once, few, many), or a class if it is expanded.

TRBV2	-	TRBJ1-5	TRBD1	TGTGCCAGCAGCGGCGGGACAGACCGAGGGCCCCAGCATTTT	CASSGGTDRGPQHF
TRBV5-8	-	TRBJ1-5	-	TGTGCCAGCAGCTTCCAGCTCAATCAGCCCCAGCATTTT	CASSFQLNQPQHF
TRBV7-8	-	TRBJ1-3	-	TGTGCCAGCAGCTTAGGACATAGCTCTGGAAACACCATATATTTT	CASSLGHSSGNTIYF
TRBV7-3	-	TRBJ1-6	-	TGTGCCAGCAGCTTAGGGACGGTTAATTCACCCCTCCACTTT	CASSLGTVNSPLHF
TRBV6-5	-	TRBJ2-7	-	TGTGCCAGCAAGGGCCGCCCCCTCTATCAGCAGTACTTC	CASKGRPLYQQYF
TRBV5-5	once	TRBJ2-1	-	TGTGCCAGCGACCCCAGGCGAGGGAATGAGCAGTTCTTC	CASDPRRGNEQFF
TRBV10-1	-	TRBJ2-1	TRBD2	TGCGCCAGCACAATGAACAAATCCATAGCGGGGGGCAACATAAACACTGAGCAGTTCTTC	CASTMNKSIAGGNINTEQFF
TRBV18	-	TRBJ1-1	-	TGTGCCAGCTCACCAATTAGCAGGGAGCACGAAGCTTTCTTT	CASSPISREHEAFF
TRBV7-2	-	TRBJ2-5	-	TGTGCCAGCAGTAATACAAGGGAGACCCAGTACTTC	CASSNTRETQYF
TRBV18	-	TRBJ1-5	-	TGTGCCAGCTCACAGCCAGGGGATCAGCCCCAGCATTTT	CASSQPGDQPQHF
TRBV7-3	once	TRBJ2-1	-	TGTGCCAGCAGCCCCTTGGGGGGCCCCTACAATGAGCAGTTCTTC	CASSPLGGPYNEQFF
TRBV7-3	-	TRBJ2-3	-	TGTGCCAGCAGCTTACTCCGGGTAGACACAGATACGCAGTATTTT	CASSLLRVDTDTQYF
TRBV5-1	-	TRBJ1-1	-	TGCGCCAGCAGCATCCTTTCCGACACTGAAGCTTTCTTT	CASSILSDTEAFF
TRBV6-2/TRBV6-3	many	TRBJ2-7	-	TGTGCCAGCAGTTACGGACAGTACTCCTACGAGCAGTACTTC	CASSYGQYSYEQYF
TRBV18	-	TRBJ2-3	TRBD2	TGTGCCAGCTCCCCCCTCGGACTAGCGGGAATCACAGATACGCAGTATTTT	CASSPLGLAGITDTQYF
TRBV11-2	once	TRBJ1-2	-	TGTGCCAGCAGTTTATTAGCCGGGGCGTCATATGGCTACACCTTC	CASSLLAGASYGYTF
TRBV5-5	-	TRBJ1-3	-	TGTGCCAGCAGCAAAGGGACGGACGCTGGAAACACCATATATTTT	CASSKGTDAGNTIYF
TRBV29-1	-	TRBJ1-1	-	TGCAGCGTTGAATCTTCCGACACTGAAGCTTTCTTT	CSVESSDTEAFF
TRBV28	-	TRBJ1-2	TRBD1	TGTGCCAGCAGTTCAACAGGGGGTCTCGCCTATGGCTACACCTTC	CASSSTGGLAYGYTF
TRBV11-3	-	TRBJ2-3	TRBD2	TGTGCCAGCAGCTCCAAAGCGGGGGTTTTCGATACGCAGTATTTT	CASSSKAGVFDTQYF
TRBV28	-	TRBJ1-1	TRBD1	TGTGCCAGCAGTCCCCGGACAGGTCGGGGTGAAGCTTTCTTT	CASSPRTGRGEAFF
TRBV19	-	TRBJ2-3	TRBD2	TGTGCCAGTAGTAGCCGGGCGGGGGGATACACAGATACGCAGTATTTT	CASSSRAGGYTDTQYF
TRBV29-1	once	TRBJ1-1	TRBD1	TGCAGCGTAGCAGACAGGGAAAAAGCTTTCTTT	CSVADREKAFF
TRBV19	-	TRBJ1-1	-	TGTGCCAGTAGGGGACCGCGGGAAACTGAAGCTTTCTTT	CASRGPRETEAFF
TRBV2	-	TRBJ2-2	-	TGTGCCAGCAATCCTTACGCGGGCGGGGACACCGGGGAGCTGTTTTTT	CASNPYAGGDTGELFF
TRBV7-2	-	TRBJ2-3	-	TGTGCCAGCAGCTTAGTTGGGGACCCTAGCACAGATACGCAGTATTTT	CASSLVGDPSTDTQYF
TRBV7-2	-	TRBJ2-3	TRBD2	TGTGCCAGCAGCCCCCACCTAGCGGGGGTGAATACGCAGTATTTT	CASSPHLAGVNTQYF
TRBV28	-	TRBJ2-1	TRBD1	TGTGCCAGCAGTTCGGGACAGGGAAGGCGGGCTGAGCAGTTCTTC	CASSSGQGRRAEQFF
TRBV9	-	TRBJ1-2	-	TGTGCCAGCAGCTCCAGCATCTATGGCTACACCTTC	CASSSSIYGYTF
TRBV7-3	-	TRBJ1-3	-	TGTGCCAGCAGCTTAACTGCCGGAAACACCATATATTTT	CASSLTAGNTIYF
TRBV6-5	-	TRBJ1-1	-	TGTGCCAGCAGTTACTCGATCCGACAAAGGGGAGCTGAAGCTTTCTTT	CASSYSIRQRGAEAFF
TRBV5-6	-	TRBJ1-3	-	TGTGCCAGCAGCTTGGTAGATCTTGGAAACACCATATATTTT	CASSLVDLGNTIYF
TRBV6-5	once	TRBJ2-7	-	TGTGCCAGCAGTCACGGTGGTCCGACCTACGAGCAGTACTTC	CASSHGGPTYEQYF
TRBV6-5	-	TRBJ2-5	-	TGTGCCAGCAGGCCAGCTCATCAAGAGACCCAGTACTTC	CASRPAHQETQYF
TRBV20-1	few	TRBJ1-3	-	TGCAGTGCTAGTAACAGAGCTTCCGGAAACACCATATATTTT	CSASNRASGNTIYF
TRBV5-4	-	TRBJ2-2	TRBD1	TGTGCCAGCAGCTTTGGACAGGGGGTAGTAAGGGGCGGGGAGCTGTTTTTT	CASSFGQGVVRGGELFF
TRBV27	-	TRBJ2-3	TRBD2	TGTGCCAGCAGTCCCCGGGGGGGGGTTGTGACAGATACGCAGTATTTT	CASSPRGGVVTDTQYF
TRBV3-1/TRBV3-2	once	TRBJ1-2	-	TGTGCCAGCAGCCAAGACGGTCGTGGTAAGACGGAAGGCCTCTATGGCTACACCTTC	CASSQDGRGKTEGLYGYTF
TRBV6-5	-	TRBJ1-4	-	TGTGCCAGCAGGCTCGAGGGCTCAACTAATGAAAAACTGTTTTTT	CASRLEGSTNEKLFF
TRBV30	-	TRBJ2-5	-	TGTGCCTGGAGTGAAGAGCAAGAGACCCAGTACTTC	CAWSEEQETQYF
TRBV18	-	TRBJ2-3	TRBD1	TGTGCCAGCTCACTTTGGCCGGGACAGTTGGGCACAGATACGCAGTATTTT	CASSLWPGQLGTDTQYF
TRBV7-3	-	TRBJ1-3	-	TGTGCCAGCAGCCCCGGAGGCTCTGGAAACACCATATATTTT	CASSPGGSGNTIYF
TRBV3-1/TRBV3-2	-	TRBJ2-7	-	TGTGCCAGCAAGAACTCCGGGATTCTCTCCTACGAGCAGTACTTC	CASKNSGILSYEQYF